This TCR beta chain came from a study of blood T cell repertoires in COVID-19. About the research overall: Samples came from the United States, Italy and Spain, spanning acute and convalescent COVID-19.

The assay was immunoSEQ multiplex PCR, and TCRdb's table has in-frame clones only and misses some. Here the sample spans 20,000 to 25,000 clones, more than 80% being singletons. This clone was seen more than once but under ten times. The CDR3 has 15 residues. Trimming left V 4 bases short and J 7 bases short, with 20 bases between. Germline V gene lookup returns CDR1 SEHNR and CDR2 FQNEAQ (reference sequence). Specimen: peripheral blood. The TCR originated in a human donor in a cohort sampled during active COVID-19. The chain links TRBV7-9 to TRBJ2-7, with D perhaps matching TRBD2 (7 bases). The CDR3 loop is CASSSAGGQRGEQYF. Written as DNA, the CDR3 is TGTGCCAGCAGCTCTGCCGGGGGGCAGAGGGGAGAGCAGTACTTC. Full variable domain (rest looked up from reference TRBV7-9 and TRBJ2-7): DTGVSQNPRHKITKRGQNVTFRCDPISEHNRLYWYRQTLGQGPEFLTYFQNEAQLEKSRLLSDRFSAERPKGSFSTLEIQRTEQGDSAMYLCASSSAGGQRGEQYFGPGTRLTVT.